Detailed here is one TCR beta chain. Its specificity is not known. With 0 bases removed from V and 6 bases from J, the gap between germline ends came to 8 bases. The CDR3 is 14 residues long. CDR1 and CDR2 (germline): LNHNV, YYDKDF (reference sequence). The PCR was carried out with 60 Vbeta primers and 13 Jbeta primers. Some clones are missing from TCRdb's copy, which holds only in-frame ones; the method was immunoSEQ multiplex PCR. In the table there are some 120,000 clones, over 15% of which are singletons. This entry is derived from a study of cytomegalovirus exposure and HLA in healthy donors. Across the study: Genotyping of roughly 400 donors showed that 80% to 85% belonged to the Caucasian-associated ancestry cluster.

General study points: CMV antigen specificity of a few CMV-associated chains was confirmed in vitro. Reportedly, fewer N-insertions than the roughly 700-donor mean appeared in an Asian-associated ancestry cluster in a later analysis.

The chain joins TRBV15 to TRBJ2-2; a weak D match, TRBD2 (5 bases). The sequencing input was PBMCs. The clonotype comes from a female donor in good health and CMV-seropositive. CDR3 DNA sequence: TGTGCCACCAGCAGAGATTTGGGAGCCGGGGAGCTGTTTTTT. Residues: CATSRDLGAGELFF.